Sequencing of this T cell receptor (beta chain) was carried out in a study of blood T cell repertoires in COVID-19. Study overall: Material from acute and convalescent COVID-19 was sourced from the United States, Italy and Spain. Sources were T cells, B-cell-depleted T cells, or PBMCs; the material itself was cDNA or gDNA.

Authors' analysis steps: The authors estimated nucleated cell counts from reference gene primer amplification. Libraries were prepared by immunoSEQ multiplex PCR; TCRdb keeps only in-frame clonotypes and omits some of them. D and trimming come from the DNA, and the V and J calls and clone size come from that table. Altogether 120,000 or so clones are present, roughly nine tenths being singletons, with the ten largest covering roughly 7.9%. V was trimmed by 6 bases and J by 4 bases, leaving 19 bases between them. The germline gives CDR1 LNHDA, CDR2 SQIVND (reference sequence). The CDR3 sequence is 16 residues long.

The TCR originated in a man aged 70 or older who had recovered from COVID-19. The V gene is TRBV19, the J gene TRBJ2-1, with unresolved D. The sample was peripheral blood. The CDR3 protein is CASSIPVRRGYNEQFF. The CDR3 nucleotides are TGTGCCAGTAGCATTCCTGTGCGGCGTGGGTACAATGAGCAGTTCTTC.